These T cell receptor beta chains were read from a single sample in a study of early T cells in non-severe SARS-CoV-2 infection. TCRdb itself ran the 5' RACE reads through MiXCR, one entry per CDR3 protein. There are almost 85,000 distinct CDR3 sequences in the sample; 12% occur only once, and approximately 2.6% lies in the top ten. What was sequenced was whole blood. The source of these receptors is an adult who was a healthcare worker with PCR-confirmed SARS-CoV-2 infection or an uninfected control (not recorded which). Each CDR3 is given with its conserved first and last residue. The D gene is left open where the match is weak. Size is stated for part of the rows, as once, few or many counts, or as a class when the clone is expanded.

D gene	J gene	clone size	V gene	CDR3 protein	CDR3 DNA
-	TRBJ2-5	few	TRBV14	CASSQMVGSRYGETQYF	TGTGCCAGCAGCCAAATGGTGGGCAGTCGATACGGAGAGACCCAGTACTTC
-	TRBJ1-4	-	TRBV20-1	CSARDGDRQKLFF	TGCAGTGCTAGAGATGGTGATCGGCAAAAACTGTTTTTT
-	TRBJ1-2	-	TRBV4-1	CASSQPVRGADGYTF	TGCGCCAGCAGCCAACCAGTTCGGGGGGCGGATGGCTACACCTTC
TRBD1	TRBJ1-1	many	TRBV14	CASSQRQGFESEAFF	TGTGCCAGCAGCCAGAGACAGGGTTTCGAATCTGAAGCTTTCTTT
TRBD2	TRBJ2-1	many	TRBV9	CASSVGGRAGDEQFF	TGTGCCAGCAGCGTAGGCGGGAGGGCCGGTGATGAGCAGTTCTTC
TRBD2	TRBJ2-1	few	TRBV28	CASSLFKGTSGNEQFF	TGTGCCAGCAGTTTATTCAAGGGGACTAGCGGCAATGAGCAGTTCTTC
TRBD2	TRBJ2-7	few	TRBV25-1	CASRHLAGGYEQYF	TGTGCCAGCAGACACCTAGCGGGAGGATACGAGCAGTACTTC
-	TRBJ1-5	-	TRBV7-9	CASSRGAERVQPQHF	TGTGCCAGCAGCCGCGGGGCTGAGAGGGTTCAGCCCCAGCATTTT
-	TRBJ2-1	many	TRBV11-2	CASSLWPGLKNNNEQFF	TGTGCCAGCAGCTTGTGGCCGGGACTGAAAAATAACAATGAGCAGTTCTTC
-	TRBJ2-7	many	TRBV5-1	CASSLAWGEQYF	TGCGCCAGCAGCTTGGCTTGGGGCGAGCAGTACTTC
TRBD2	TRBJ2-7	-	TRBV14	CASSQDLIPLAGRYEQYF	TGTGCCAGCAGCCAAGATTTAATTCCTCTAGCGGGCCGCTACGAGCAGTACTTC
-	TRBJ2-7	few	TRBV9	CASSVDPLSSEQYF	TGTGCCAGCAGCGTAGATCCACTTTCTTCCGAGCAGTACTTC
-	TRBJ1-2	once	TRBV27	CASSYIPSLRGSNYGYTF	TGTGCCAGCAGTTATATCCCCTCCCTCAGGGGAAGTAACTATGGCTACACCTTC
TRBD2	TRBJ2-7	many	TRBV13	CASSRAGANHEQYF	TGTGCCAGCAGTAGAGCGGGAGCCAACCACGAGCAGTACTTC
TRBD1	TRBJ1-5	many	TRBV24-1	CATSDPRDSRGPQHF	TGTGCCACCAGTGATCCCCGGGACAGCCGAGGGCCCCAGCATTTT
-	TRBJ2-6	-	TRBV30	CAWSVDRTSSGANVLTF	TGTGCCTGGAGTGTAGACAGAACTAGCTCTGGGGCCAACGTCCTGACTTTC
-	TRBJ2-3	few	TRBV30	CAWRVAESTDTQYF	TGTGCCTGGCGGGTAGCGGAGAGCACAGATACGCAGTATTTT
-	TRBJ2-3	-	TRBV10-1	CASSESRGGGTDTQYF	TGCGCCAGCAGTGAGTCCCGTGGGGGAGGCACAGATACGCAGTATTTT
TRBD1	TRBJ2-7	-	TRBV5-1	CASSSGTGSSYEQYF	TGCGCCAGCAGCTCTGGGACAGGGAGCTCCTACGAGCAGTACTTC
-	TRBJ2-3	few	TRBV21-1	CASSKWVLLLRGDTDTQYF	TGTGCCAGCAGCAAATGGGTATTGCTTCTCCGGGGCGACACAGATACGCAGTATTTT
-	TRBJ1-1	few	TRBV7-9	CASSLDAGAFF	TGTGCCAGCAGCTTAGACGCCGGAGCTTTCTTT
TRBD2	TRBJ2-3	many	TRBV6-1	CASSRLAGSSTDTQYF	TGTGCCAGCAGCCGACTAGCGGGGAGTAGCACAGATACGCAGTATTTT
-	TRBJ2-5	many	TRBV20-1	CSAPPGLSHPQYF	TGCAGTGCTCCCCCGGGACTGAGCCATCCCCAGTACTTC
TRBD2	TRBJ2-3	few	TRBV9	CASSVSSGGTDTQYF	TGTGCCAGCAGCGTCTCTAGCGGGGGCACAGATACGCAGTATTTT